This paragraph covers one T cell receptor beta chain sequence. Losses at the gene ends were 4 bases for V and 3 bases for J; bases not matched to a gene: 5. This CDR3 has 15 residues. Germline V gene sequence: CDR1 LNHDA, CDR2 SQIVND (reference sequence). This entry comes from a study of blood T cell repertoires in COVID-19. The wider study: Samples of COVID-19 (acute and convalescent) were obtained from the United States, Italy and Spain. Sample material is recorded as cDNA or gDNA derived from T cells, B-cell-depleted T cells, or PBMCs.

As handled by the study authors: Using reference gene primer amplification, nucleated cell counts were estimated. Clones were read by immunoSEQ multiplex PCR, and TCRdb kept only the in-frame ones, dropping some. The V and J calls and clone size were taken over from that table, and D and trimming were inferred from the DNA. The sample consists of some 220,000 clones, 80% of them appearing once. This rearrangement joins TRBV19 to TRBJ2-5, with 10 nucleotides matching TRBD2. The sequencing input was peripheral blood. The sequence was obtained from a woman in her 70s with acute or convalescent COVID-19. The CDR3 protein is CASSTTSGLKETQYF. The CDR3 coding sequence is TGTGCCAGTAGTACGACTAGCGGGCTTAAAGAGACCCAGTACTTC.